These 3 T cell receptor beta chains were all obtained from the same sample, sequenced in a study of blood T cells in healthy people across ages. It was with a sample-barcoded 5' primer and a J-beta primer mix that a second PCR of roughly 6 to 12 cycles was run. TCRdb itself ran the 5' RACE reads through MiXCR, one entry per CDR3 protein. The sample includes 500,000 to 600,000 distinct CDR3 sequences, 25% to 30% of them seen just once. The sequenced sample consisted of blood. Receptors originate from an older woman in good health.

The rearrangement uses TRBV20-1 and TRBJ2-7; TRBD2 is a possible D gene (7 bases). This CDR3 is built from 18 residues. Trimming left V 1 base short and J 0 bases short, with 22 bases between. Per the germline V gene, CDR1 is DFQATT and CDR2 is SNEGSKA (reference sequence). CDR3 protein: CSARAQLGRGDNSYEQYF. DNA of the CDR3: TGCAGTGCTAGAGCACAGCTGGGTCGGGGGGACAACTCCTACGAGCAGTACTTC.

This clonotype has more than one count but fewer than ten. This rearrangement joins TRBV7-2 to TRBJ2-3; a possible D gene is TRBD2 (7 bases). This CDR3 region has 15 residues. V gave up 1 base and J gave up 3 bases, with 11 bases separating them. Germline CDR1 and CDR2: SGHTA and FQGNSA. CDR3 in amino acids: CASSLGGGPTDTQYF. The CDR3 DNA reads TGTGCCAGCAGCTTAGGGGGGGGGCCGACAGATACGCAGTATTTT.

The chain has TRBV11-2 and TRBJ2-1; 12 bases line up with TRBD2. The CDR3 loop spans 16 amino acids. The V gene's germline CDR1 is SGHAT and CDR2 FQNNGV. V gave up 3 bases and J gave up 8 bases; unmatched junction bases: 8. CDR3 in amino acids: CASSFLAGGPYHEQFF. The DNA for the CDR3 is TGTGCCAGCAGCTTTCTAGCGGGGGGGCCTTACCATGAGCAGTTCTTC.